This T cell receptor (beta chain) was profiled in a study of blood T cell repertoires in COVID-19 (dated by TCRdb to 2018 to 2020). About the full investigation: Samples from collaborators originated in the United States, Italy and Spain and spanned both the acute and convalescent phases of COVID-19. The material from the prospective study consisted of cDNA or gDNA derived from T cells, B-cell-depleted T cells, or PBMCs. Subjects who had been exposed to COVID-19, were actively infected with it, or had recovered from it provided the deeply sampled blood TCRbeta repertoires that made up the dataset. The repertoires were made available in a free public database intended to serve as a resource for research on the immune response to SARS-CoV-2. Samples came from the ongoing ImmuneRACE study (first 160 participants) plus 1,254 subjects from 6 global collaborators. Sample metadata almost always included a de-identified subject ID, COVID-19 status, age in years and sex. HLA class I and class II types, where available, came from metadata supplied by the sample provider rather than from assay-based typing. What the study reported, not specific to this receptor: The quantity of clinical and demographic metadata differed by source and by participant and was supplied without curation.

Points on this clone: This clone's antigen is unknown. No clone much larger than this one lies a single base away; base qualities are absent.

Collaborating institutions collected whole blood in K2EDTA tubes following their own protocols. For TCRbeta analysis, collaborator samples were shipped as frozen whole blood, as isolated PBMCs, or as DNA extracted from either sample type. TCRbeta CDR3 regions were amplified from genomic DNA by means of the immunoSEQ Assay, a bias-controlled multiplex PCR. On the authors' methods: The number of nucleated cells in each sample was estimated from the amplification of reference gene primers within the assay. To quantify the absolute abundance of each unique TCRbeta CDR3 rearrangement, sequence reads were collapsed and filtered. Productive Simpson clonality was computed per sample as the square root of Simpson's diversity index over productive rearrangements. The clones in this table, taken by TCRdb from immuneACCESS, are in-frame only. Not every clone is retained; where verified, under half of the shortfall comes from an unresolved V gene, and the cause of the rest is unknown. D and trimming come from the DNA, and the V and J calls and clone size come from that table. The sample table holds a few hundred thousand clones, of which about 90% were seen once. Of the sample, roughly 2.3% falls within the top ten clones.

The CDR3 measures 12 amino acids from cysteine to phenylalanine. The only DNA kept is the CDR3, 36 bases in frame from the first base. V and J are truncated by 6 bases and 5 bases respectively, leaving an intervening sequence of 8 bases. CDR1 and CDR2 (MNHEY, SMNVEV) derive from the germline V gene (reference sequence). The TCR sequence derives from a man aged 18 to 29 with active or convalescent COVID-19. The sample comprised peripheral blood. The chain couples TRBV27 to TRBJ2-1; the D region possibly corresponds to TRBD1 (5 bases align). Read as DNA, the sequence is TGTGCCAGCAGCGACAGACACAATGAGCAGTTCTTC. The resulting protein is CASSDRHNEQFF.